The clone carrying this T cell receptor (beta chain) occurred a few times. The data derive from a study of blood T cell repertoires in COVID-19. Study as a whole: COVID-19 samples collected from the United States, Italy and Spain covered acute and convalescent phases.

Ages ranged from about 18 to 89 years, with residence in about two dozen US areas. Donors were grouped by their self-reported clinical history. This CDR3 has 13 amino acids. V lost 6 bases to trimming and J lost 5 bases, with 13 bases between them. Germline V lookup: CDR1 KGHSH, CDR2 LQKENI. Per the original methods: The assay estimated nucleated cells by amplifying reference gene primers. Using immunoSEQ multiplex PCR, the repertoire was profiled, and TCRdb retains in-frame clones only, with some absent. V, J and clone size reflect that table, while D and trimming were determined from the DNA. The repertoire has 150,000 to 200,000 clones, about 90% of them found once; the top ten carry 1% to 1.5%.

What was sequenced was PBMCs or T cells enriched from blood (not recorded which). The TCR sequence derives from a human donor with acute COVID-19. The donor label of this sample is uncertain. J is TRBJ1-1 and V is TRBV18; TRBD1 is a possible D gene (5 bases). The CDR3: CASSHKGRTEAFF. The CDR3 DNA reads TGTGCCAGCTCCCATAAGGGGAGGACTGAAGCTTTCTTT. The full variable domain, in which reference TRBV18 and TRBJ1-1 provide the parts outside the CDR3, is NAGVMQNPRHLVRRRGQEARLRCSPMKGHSHVYWYRQLPEEGLKFMVYLQKENIIDESGMPKERFSAEFPKEGPSILRIQQVVRGDSAAYFCASSHKGRTEAFFGQGTRLTVV.